What follows describes a single T cell receptor (beta chain). The data were obtained in a study of blood T cell repertoires in COVID-19. The CDR3 is made up of 14 amino acids. V was clipped by 4 bases and J by 2 bases; unmatched bases: 4. Germline lookup yields CDR1 LNHDA and CDR2 SQIVND (reference sequence). Cohort assignment relied on participant-reported clinical history. What the recovered Cohort 3 donors had was two negative PCRs, clearance, or symptom resolution. Profiling relied on immunoSEQ multiplex PCR, and the TCRdb table lists in-frame clones only, not all of them. The sample gives over 400,000 clones, 75% to 90% of which show up once; under 9.5% is in the top ten.

Sequences were obtained from PBMCs or T cells enriched from blood (not recorded which). The chain employs TRBV19 and TRBJ2-5, with 7 bases lining up with TRBD1. The sequence derives from a woman aged 60-70 years who had recovered from COVID-19. The CDR3 coding sequence is TGTGCCAGTAGTACCGGGGACAGTCAAGAGACCCAGTACTTC. The encoded protein is CASSTGDSQETQYF.